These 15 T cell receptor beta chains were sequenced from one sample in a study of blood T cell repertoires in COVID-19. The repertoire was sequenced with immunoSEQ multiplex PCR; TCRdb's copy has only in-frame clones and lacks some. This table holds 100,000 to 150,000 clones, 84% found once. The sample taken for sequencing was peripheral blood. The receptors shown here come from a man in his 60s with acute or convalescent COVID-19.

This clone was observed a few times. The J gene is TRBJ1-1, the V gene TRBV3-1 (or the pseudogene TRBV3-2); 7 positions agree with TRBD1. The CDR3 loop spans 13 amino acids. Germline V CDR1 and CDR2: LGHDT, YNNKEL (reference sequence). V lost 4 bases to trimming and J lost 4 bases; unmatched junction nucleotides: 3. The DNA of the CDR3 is TGTGCCAGCAGCCGACAGGGACCCACTGAAGCTTTCTTT. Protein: CASSRQGPTEAFF.

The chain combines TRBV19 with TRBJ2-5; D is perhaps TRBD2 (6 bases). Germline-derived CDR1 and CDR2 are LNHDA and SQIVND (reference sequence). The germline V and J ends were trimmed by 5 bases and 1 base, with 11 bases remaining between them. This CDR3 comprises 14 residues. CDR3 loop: CASSGRPVQETQYF. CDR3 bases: TGTGCCAGTAGTGGGAGGCCAGTCCAAGAGACCCAGTACTTC.

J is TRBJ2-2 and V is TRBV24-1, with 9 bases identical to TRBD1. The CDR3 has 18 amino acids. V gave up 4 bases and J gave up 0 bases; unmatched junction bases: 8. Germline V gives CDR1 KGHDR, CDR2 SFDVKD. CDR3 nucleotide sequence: TGTGCCACCAGTGAGTGGACAGGGGACGGCGCGAACACCGGGGAGCTGTTTTTT. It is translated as CATSEWTGDGANTGELFF.

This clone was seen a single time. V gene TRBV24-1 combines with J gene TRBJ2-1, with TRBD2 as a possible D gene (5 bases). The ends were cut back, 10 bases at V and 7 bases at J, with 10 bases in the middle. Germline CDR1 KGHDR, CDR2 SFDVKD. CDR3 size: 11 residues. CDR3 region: CATSGVNEQFF. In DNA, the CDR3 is TGTGCCACGTCCGGGGTGAATGAGCAGTTCTTC.

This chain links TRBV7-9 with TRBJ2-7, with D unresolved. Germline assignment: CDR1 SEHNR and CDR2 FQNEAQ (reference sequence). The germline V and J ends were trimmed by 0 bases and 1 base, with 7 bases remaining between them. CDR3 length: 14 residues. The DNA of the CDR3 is TGTGCCAGCAGCTTAGCGGTACAGTCCTACGAGCAGTACTTC. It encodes CASSLAVQSYEQYF.

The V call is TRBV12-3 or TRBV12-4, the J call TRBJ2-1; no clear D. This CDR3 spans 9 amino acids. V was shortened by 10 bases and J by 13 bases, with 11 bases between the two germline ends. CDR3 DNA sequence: TGTGCCATCCAGGTTAAACAGTTCTTC. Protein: CAIQVKQFF.

CDR3 region: CASSLHLAGGLYEQYF. The CDR3 DNA reads as TGTGCCAGCAGCCTCCACCTTGCGGGGGGGCTCTACGAGCAGTACTTC. The chain links TRBV7-6 to TRBJ2-7, with 9 bases fitting TRBD2. The germline CDR1 and CDR2 sequences are SGHVS and FNYEAQ. V gave up 5 bases and J gave up 3 bases; unmatched junction bases: 11. CDR3 size: 16 residues. Supplemented by reference TRBV7-6 and TRBJ2-7, the full variable domain reads GAGVSQSPRYKVTKRGQDVALRCDPISGHVSLYWYRQALGQGPEFLTYFNYEAQQDKSGLPNDRFSAERPEGSISTLTIQRTEQRDSAMYRCASSLHLAGGLYEQYFGPGTRLTVT.

The CDR3 DNA reads as TGTGCCAGTATGCCGCCGGGATACGGGGAGCTGTTTTTT. Protein product: CASMPPGYGELFF. The V gene is TRBV19, the J gene TRBJ2-2; D possibly corresponds to TRBD2 (5 bases). V dropped 7 bases and J dropped 7 bases, with 13 bases sitting between them. The CDR3 totals 13 residues. Germline values: CDR1 LNHDA, CDR2 SQIVND (reference sequence).

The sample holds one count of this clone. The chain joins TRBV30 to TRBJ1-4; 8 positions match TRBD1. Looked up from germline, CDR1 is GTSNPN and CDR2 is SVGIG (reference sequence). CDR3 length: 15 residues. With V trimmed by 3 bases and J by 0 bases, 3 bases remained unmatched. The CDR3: CAWRGQGATNEKLFF. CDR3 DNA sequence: TGTGCCTGGAGAGGACAGGGCGCAACTAATGAAAAACTGTTTTTT.

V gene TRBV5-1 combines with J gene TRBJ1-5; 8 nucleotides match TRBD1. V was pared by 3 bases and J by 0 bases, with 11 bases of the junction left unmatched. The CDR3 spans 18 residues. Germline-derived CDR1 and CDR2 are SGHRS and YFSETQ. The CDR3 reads CASSWMTGEVYSNQPQHF. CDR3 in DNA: TGCGCCAGCAGCTGGATGACAGGGGAGGTTTATAGCAATCAGCCCCAGCATTTT.

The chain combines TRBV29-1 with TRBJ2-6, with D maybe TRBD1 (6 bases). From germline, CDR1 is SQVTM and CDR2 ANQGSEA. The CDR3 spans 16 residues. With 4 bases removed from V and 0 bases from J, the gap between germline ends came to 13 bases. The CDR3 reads CSVAWGPDSGANVLTF. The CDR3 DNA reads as TGCAGCGTTGCCTGGGGGCCTGACTCTGGGGCCAACGTCCTGACTTTC.

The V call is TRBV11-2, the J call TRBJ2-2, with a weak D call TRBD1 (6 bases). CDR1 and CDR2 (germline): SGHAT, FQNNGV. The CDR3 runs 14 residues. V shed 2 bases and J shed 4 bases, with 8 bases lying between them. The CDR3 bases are TGTGCCAGCAGCTTAACAGGGAGCACCGGGGAGCTGTTTTTT. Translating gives CASSLTGSTGELFF.

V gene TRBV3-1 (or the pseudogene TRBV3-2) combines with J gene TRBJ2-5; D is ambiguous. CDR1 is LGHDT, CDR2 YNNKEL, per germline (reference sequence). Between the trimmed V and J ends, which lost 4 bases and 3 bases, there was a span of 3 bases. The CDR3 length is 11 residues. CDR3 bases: TGTGCCAGCAGCCTCGAAGAGACCCAGTACTTC. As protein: CASSLEETQYF.

CDR3 coding DNA: TGTGCCAGCAGCTCCGCACCTAGCGGGATAAACACCGGGGAGCTGTTTTTT. Translation gives CASSSAPSGINTGELFF. This chain links TRBV7-8 with TRBJ2-2; 9 bases are a match to TRBD2. After removal of 4 bases from V and 2 bases from J, the junction contained 8 bases not matched to a gene. This CDR3 has 17 residues. CDR1 SGHVS and CDR2 FQNEAQ come from the germline V gene.

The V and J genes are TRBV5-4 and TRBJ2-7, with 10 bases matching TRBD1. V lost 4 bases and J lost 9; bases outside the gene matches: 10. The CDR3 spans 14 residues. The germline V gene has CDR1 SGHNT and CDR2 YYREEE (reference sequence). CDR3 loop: CASSADRGQHGQYF. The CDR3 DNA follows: TGTGCCAGCAGCGCAGACAGGGGGCAACACGGGCAGTACTTC.